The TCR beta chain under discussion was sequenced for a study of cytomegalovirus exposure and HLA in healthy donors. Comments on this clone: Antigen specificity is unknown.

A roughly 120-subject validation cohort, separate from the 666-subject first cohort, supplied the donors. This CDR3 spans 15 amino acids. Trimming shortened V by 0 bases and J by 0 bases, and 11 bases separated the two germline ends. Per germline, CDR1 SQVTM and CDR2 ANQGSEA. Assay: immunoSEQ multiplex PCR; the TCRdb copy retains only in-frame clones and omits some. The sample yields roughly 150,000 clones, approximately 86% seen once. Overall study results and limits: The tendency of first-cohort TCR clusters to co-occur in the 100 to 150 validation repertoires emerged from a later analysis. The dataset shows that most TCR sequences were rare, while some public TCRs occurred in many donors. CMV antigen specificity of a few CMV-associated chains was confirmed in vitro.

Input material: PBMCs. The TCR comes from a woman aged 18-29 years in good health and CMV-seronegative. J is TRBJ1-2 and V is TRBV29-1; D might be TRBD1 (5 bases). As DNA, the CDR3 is TGCAGCGTTGAAGAGAGGAGGGGAGCTAACTATGGCTACACCTTC. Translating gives CSVEERRGANYGYTF.